These 31 T cell receptor beta chains originate from one sample sequenced in a study of naive and memory T cell subsets. The beta constant-region primer was an equimolar mix of two oligonucleotides covering TRBC1 and TRBC2. Nested alpha and beta constant-region primers with the SP2 primer drove four PCR rounds on ligated cDNA. TCRdb passed the UMI-ligation and nested PCR reads through MiXCR, listing each CDR3 protein once. Among 8,500 to 10,000 distinct CDR3 sequences, around 5.6% were seen once, and the ten largest hold around 59%. Specimen: CD4+ TEMRA cells from blood. Subset given: effector memory re-expressing CD45RA, CD45RA+ CD27-. The source is a human donor in good health.

This sequence joins TRBV3-1 and TRBJ1-4, with 9 bases that match TRBD1. Trimming removed 5 bases from V and 6 bases from J; junction bases left unmatched: 4. Looked up from germline, CDR1 is LGHDT and CDR2 is YNNKEL (reference sequence). The CDR3 is 14 residues long. The CDR3 is CASSAGTGHEKLFF. CDR3 coding DNA: TGTGCCAGCAGCGCCGGGACAGGGCATGAAAAACTGTTTTTT.

This clonotype occurred many times. V gene TRBV11-2 combines with J gene TRBJ1-5; no clear D gene. The germline V and J ends were trimmed by 5 bases and 5 bases, with 10 bases remaining between them. CDR1 and CDR2 from the germline V gene are SGHAT and FQNNGV. The CDR3 consists of 13 residues. The CDR3 DNA sequence: TGTGCCAGCAGCCTGACACGTTATCAGCCCCAGCATTTT. As protein: CASSLTRYQPQHF.

This clonotype was recorded a few times. The genes are TRBV19 and TRBJ2-7, with D possibly TRBD2 on 5 matching bases. Trimming pared 3 bases from V and 9 bases from J, leaving 21 bases between. The germline V gene encodes CDR1 LNHDA and CDR2 SQIVND (reference sequence). CDR3 length: 15 amino acids. Here the CDR3 reads CASSMERPGSGAQYF. Written as DNA, the CDR3 is TGTGCCAGTAGTATGGAACGCCCGGGATCGGGTGCGCAGTACTTC.

This clonotype was observed a handful of times. The chain combines TRBV5-1 with TRBJ2-7; D possibly corresponds to TRBD2 (5 bases). The germline V gene encodes CDR1 SGHRS and CDR2 YFSETQ. V was clipped by 0 bases and J by 4 bases, with 14 bases between them. This CDR3 contains 15 residues. The CDR3 sequence is CASSLAGGLGYEQYF. CDR3 sequence (DNA): TGCGCCAGCAGCTTGGCCGGAGGTTTGGGGTACGAGCAGTACTTC.

This clonotype was counted ten times or more. The rearrangement links TRBV20-1 to TRBJ2-3; 8 nucleotides line up with TRBD2. CDR3 length: 16 amino acids. Germline CDR1 and CDR2: DFQATT and SNEGSKA (reference sequence). V was clipped by 2 bases and J by 2 bases; unmatched bases: 9. The CDR3 here is CSARLGGGRITDTQYF. The CDR3 region has the DNA TGCAGTGCTAGACTGGGGGGCGGGAGGATCACAGATACGCAGTATTTT.

This clonotype was recorded at least ten times. The rearrangement uses TRBV4-3 and TRBJ2-5; 7 bases are shared with TRBD1. The CDR3 runs 14 residues. Unmatched junction bases numbered 6, after V lost 1 base and J lost 7 bases. The germline V gene encodes CDR1 LGHNA and CDR2 YSLEER. The CDR3 nucleotides read TGCGCCAGCAGCCAAGGACAGGGCATCGGGACCCAGTACTTC. Amino acids: CASSQGQGIGTQYF.

This clonotype was seen a handful of times. DNA for the CDR3: TGTGCCAGCGCACTAGCGGGAGGGCCAAGTGAGCAGTTCTTC. Translated: CASALAGGPSEQFF. The J gene is TRBJ2-1, the V gene TRBV11-3, with 13 bases that match TRBD2. Trimming took 8 bases from V and 9 from J; bases not matched to a gene: 7. Germline CDR1 and CDR2: SGHNT and YENEEA. The CDR3 covers 14 residues.

Many counts were recorded for this clonotype. The chain carries TRBV7-6 and TRBJ2-5; 7 nucleotides match TRBD2. This CDR3 is built from 16 residues. The V gene end was trimmed by 5 bases and the J gene end by 2 bases; junction bases not matched to a gene: 11. Germline V gene lookup returns CDR1 SGHVS and CDR2 FNYEAQ. CDR3 residues: CASSARTSSGQETQYF. The CDR3 region has the DNA TGTGCCAGCAGCGCGAGGACTAGTAGTGGGCAAGAGACCCAGTACTTC.

In regard to this clonotype: A much larger clone lies one base from this, so it may be a read error. The rearrangement links TRBV12-3 or TRBV12-4 to TRBJ1-2, with D possibly TRBD1 on 5 matching bases. CDR3 length equals 14 residues. CDR3 sequence reads: CASSFPGRLYGYAF. DNA for the CDR3: TGTGCCAGCAGTTTTCCGGGACGCTTGTATGGCTACGCCTTC.

This clonotype qualifies as large (0.1 to 1%). The gene calls are TRBV4-3 and TRBJ2-3; D unresolved. Trimming took 0 bases from V and 1 from J, leaving 8 bases between them. The CDR3 runs to 15 residues. Germline-derived CDR1 and CDR2 are LGHNA and YSLEER. The CDR3 sequence is CASSQDLPGTDTQYF. CDR3 sequence (DNA): TGCGCCAGCAGCCAAGATCTTCCCGGCACAGATACGCAGTATTTT.

This clonotype was counted ten times or more. V and J are TRBV12-5 and TRBJ2-7; TRBD2 matches 7 bases. Trimming removed 4 bases from V and 4 bases from J; junction bases left unmatched: 10. The CDR3 loop spans 15 amino acids. Germline V gene lookup returns CDR1 LGHNT and CDR2 FRNRAP. CDR3 coding DNA: TGTGCTAGTGGTTCCTCCGAGCGGGACCAGTACGAGCAGTACTTC. Protein product: CASGSSERDQYEQYF.

The rearrangement uses TRBV6-2 or TRBV6-3 and TRBJ2-2; 11 bases fit TRBD1. Germline V gene sequence: CDR1 MNHEY, CDR2 SVGEGT. The ends lost 5 bases at V and 4 bases at J; junction bases unmatched: 6. The CDR3 length is 16 residues. The CDR3: CASSKTGTGGTGELFF. The DNA of the CDR3 is TGTGCCAGCAGTAAGACCGGGACAGGGGGCACCGGGGAGCTGTTTTTT.

The rearrangement links TRBV30 to TRBJ1-2; a weak D match, TRBD1 (6 bases). Trimming removed 3 bases from V and 3 bases from J, with 17 bases in between. The CDR3 contains 15 residues. Germline V gene lookup returns CDR1 GTSNPN and CDR2 SVGIG (reference sequence). CDR3 sequence: CAWRKKEGGYYGYTF. The CDR3 nucleotides are TGTGCCTGGAGGAAAAAAGAAGGGGGTTACTATGGCTACACCTTC.

The rearrangement joins TRBV29-1 to TRBJ2-5; D is ambiguous. Germline V gives CDR1 SQVTM, CDR2 ANQGSEA. Trimming removed 8 bases at V and 5 bases at J, with 12 bases between. This CDR3 is 11 amino acids long. The CDR3 DNA sequence: TGCAGCTCCTTCGTGGCGGAGACCCAGTACTTC. The encoded protein is CSSFVAETQYF.

A few counts support this clonotype. V is TRBV6-2 or TRBV6-3 and J is TRBJ2-1; the D call may be TRBD1 or TRBD2 (6 bases each). V lost 6 bases and J lost 0, with 15 bases in between. Germline V gene sequence: CDR1 MNHEY, CDR2 SVGEGT. CDR3 length: 16 residues. This CDR3 is CASRDRGTYSYNEQFF. The CDR3 DNA reads as TGTGCCAGCAGAGATAGGGGGACTTACTCCTACAATGAGCAGTTCTTC.

This clonotype was observed at least ten times. The chain recombines TRBV20-1 with TRBJ1-6, with D possibly being TRBD1 (6 bases). The V and J ends lost 3 bases and 11 bases respectively, with 17 bases between them. CDR3 length: 14 residues. Germline V gene data show CDR1 as DFQATT and CDR2 as SNEGSKA (reference sequence). The CDR3 DNA reads TGCAGTGCTAGCAAGCCAGGGGTTTTGGCACCCCTCCACTTT. Encoded protein: CSASKPGVLAPLHF.

The genes are TRBV5-1 and TRBJ2-1; the match to TRBD1 covers 8 bases. J lost 4 bases, V lost 3 bases, and 6 bases had no gene match. The CDR3 runs to 15 residues. Germline V lookup: CDR1 SGHRS, CDR2 YFSETQ. CDR3 sequence: CASSSGTGNYNEQFF. CDR3 bases: TGCGCCAGCAGCTCGGGGACAGGCAATTACAATGAGCAGTTCTTC.

This clonotype was seen a handful of times. The gene calls are TRBV7-2 and TRBJ2-7; no clear D. Trimming pared 5 bases from V and 3 bases from J, leaving 11 bases between. The CDR3 has 13 amino acids. Germline loops: CDR1 SGHTA, CDR2 FQGNSA. The CDR3: CASSPPPVYEQYF. CDR3 DNA sequence: TGTGCCAGCAGCCCACCTCCGGTCTACGAGCAGTACTTC.

This clonotype was counted ten times or more. The chain combines TRBV10-3 with TRBJ2-1; the D gene could be TRBD1 or TRBD2 (5 bases each). V was trimmed by 8 bases and J by 8 bases, leaving 16 bases between them. Germline CDR1 and CDR2: ENHRY and SYGVKD. The CDR3 totals 13 residues. CDR3: CAIGTQERYEQFF. The CDR3 coding sequence is TGTGCCATCGGGACCCAGGAGAGGTATGAGCAGTTCTTC.

V and J are TRBV7-9 and TRBJ2-1, with 7 bases identical to TRBD1. V was clipped by 1 base and J by 10 bases; unmatched bases: 10. This CDR3 is built from 15 residues. Germline V gene sequence: CDR1 SEHNR, CDR2 FQNEAQ (reference sequence). The CDR3 DNA follows: TGTGCCAGCAGCTTAGAGGGGGCGGTTGTAGCCGAGCAGTTCTTC. This encodes CASSLEGAVVAEQFF.

This clonotype was counted many times. This chain connects TRBV20-1 to TRBJ2-7; D remains ambiguous. This CDR3 region has 11 residues. V was trimmed by 5 bases and J by 3 bases, leaving 8 bases between them. Germline values: CDR1 DFQATT, CDR2 SNEGSKA (reference sequence). The DNA for the CDR3 is TGCAGTGCTGGCAAGAACTACGAGCAGTACTTC. Translating it yields CSAGKNYEQYF.

This clonotype was seen at least ten times. The genes are TRBV7-3 and TRBJ2-3; TRBD2 matches at 7 bases. J lost 0 bases, V lost 0 bases, and 3 bases had no gene match. The CDR3 has 16 amino acids. Germline V gives CDR1 SGHTA, CDR2 FQGTGA. The CDR3: CASSLTAGLSTDTQYF. The CDR3 DNA reads as TGTGCCAGCAGCTTAACAGCGGGACTTAGCACAGATACGCAGTATTTT. Looking up the rest from reference TRBV7-3 and TRBJ2-3 gives the full variable domain: GAGVSQTPSNKVTEKGKYVELRCDPISGHTALYWYRQSLGQGPEFLIYFQGTGAADDSGLPNDRFFAVRPEGSVSTLKIQRTERGDSAVYLCASSLTAGLSTDTQYFGPGTRLTVL.

The gene calls are TRBV21-1 and TRBJ2-7; the D segment call TRBD1 is taken from the table without a DNA check. TRBV21-1 is assigned pseudogene status. CDR3 length: 13 amino acids. CDR3 sequence: CASTRKTESEQYF. The CDR3 DNA reads as TGTGCCAGCACCCGGAAAACAGAATCCGAGCAGTACTTC.

This clonotype was seen many times. V usage is TRBV5-1 and J usage is TRBJ2-3; the D call may be TRBD1 or TRBD2 (6 bases each). Germline values: CDR1 SGHRS, CDR2 YFSETQ. The V end was cut by 1 base, the J end by 5 bases, with 17 bases between. This CDR3 contains 16 residues. The CDR3 DNA is TGCGCCAGCAGCTTGATTGGGGGGCAATCCAAAGATACGCAGTATTTT. Translation: CASSLIGGQSKDTQYF. Supplemented by reference TRBV5-1 and TRBJ2-3, the full variable domain reads KAGVTQTPRYLIKTRGQQVTLSCSPISGHRSVSWYQQTPGQGLQFLFEYFSETQRNKGNFPGRFSGRQFSNSRSEMNVSTLELGDSALYLCASSLIGGQSKDTQYFGPGTRLTVL.

There are many counts of this clonotype. The gene calls are TRBV4-1 and TRBJ2-2; D is ambiguous. CDR1 and CDR2 (germline): MGHRA, YSYEKL. The CDR3 runs to 16 residues. The V gene lost 4 bases and the J gene lost 2 bases, with 14 bases spanning the gap. The CDR3 region has the DNA TGCGCCAGCAGCCCTTCGGCTACACGAAACACCGGGGAGCTGTTTTTT. This codes for CASSPSATRNTGELFF.

In this sample, this clonotype turned up many times. The chain recombines TRBV28 with TRBJ2-5; TRBD1 matches 7 bases. Germline V gene data show CDR1 as MDHEN and CDR2 as SYDVKM. V lost 3 bases and J lost 3; bases outside the gene matches: 4. The CDR3 loop spans 14 amino acids. The DNA for the CDR3 is TGTGCCAGCAGTTTTTACAGGGGAAAAGAGACCCAGTACTTC. This encodes CASSFYRGKETQYF.

This clonotype was seen a handful of times. The rearrangement links TRBV19 to TRBJ2-3, with 10 bases that match TRBD2. Germline V CDR1 and CDR2: LNHDA, SQIVND (reference sequence). Trimming removed 6 bases from V and 8 bases from J; junction bases left unmatched: 8. The CDR3 consists of 14 residues. CDR3: CASREAGGPGTQYF. The DNA for the CDR3 is TGTGCCAGTAGAGAAGCGGGAGGGCCCGGTACGCAGTATTTT.

This clonotype has ten or more counts. The chain links TRBV9 to TRBJ2-3; D gene unclear. This CDR3 is built from 15 residues. Per the germline V gene, CDR1 is SGDLS and CDR2 is YYNGEE. V lost 4 bases to trimming and J lost 1 base, with 13 bases between them. CDR3 coding DNA: TGTGCCAGCAGCTCCCGACTCCCCGGCACAGATACGCAGTATTTT. Protein product: CASSSRLPGTDTQYF.

The chain recombines TRBV6-2 or TRBV6-3 with TRBJ1-1; 9 bases are a match to TRBD1. V trimming: 5 bases; J trimming: 3 bases; junction bases outside the gene matches: 4. This CDR3 region has 14 residues. Germline values: CDR1 MNHEY, CDR2 SVGEGT. CDR3 amino acids: CASSRDRVDTEAFF. In DNA, the CDR3 is TGTGCCAGCAGTAGGGACAGGGTGGACACTGAAGCTTTCTTT.

This clonotype was observed many times. CDR3 nucleotide sequence: TGCAGTGCTAGTCTTCCCTCCTACTACGAGCAGTACTTC. Amino acids: CSASLPSYYEQYF. The gene calls are TRBV20-1 and TRBJ2-7; no reliable D call. CDR3 length: 13 amino acids. V was pared by 3 bases and J by 3 bases, with 12 bases between. CDR1 is DFQATT, CDR2 SNEGSKA, per germline (reference sequence).

There are many counts of this clonotype. Here the CDR3 DNA reads TGCAGTGCTCCGGGGCAAATGGGCAATGAGCAGTTCTTC. It specifies CSAPGQMGNEQFF. J is TRBJ2-1 and V is TRBV20-1; D could derive from TRBD1 or TRBD2 (5 bases each). Trimming stripped 5 bases from V and 6 bases from J, with 14 bases between. The CDR3 consists of 13 residues. Looked up from germline, CDR1 is DFQATT and CDR2 is SNEGSKA (reference sequence).